The T cell receptor (beta chain) described here comes from a study of graft-versus-host responses after intestinal transplantation. This clone was recorded once. What it binds is unknown. The ends were cut back, 2 bases at V and 8 bases at J, with 13 bases in the middle. CDR1 and CDR2 (germline): SGHTA, FQGNSA. The CDR3 sequence is 15 residues long. Only in-frame clones appear in the TCRdb table, and some are missing; sequencing was by immunoSEQ multiplex PCR. The data show 80,000 to 100,000 clones, with 90% to 95% seen just once and about 0.18% held by the top ten. The sample in question was unstimulated CD4+ T cells sorted from spleen or lymph node cells, obtained before transplant. The genes are TRBV7-2 and TRBJ1-6; a weak D match, TRBD1 (5 bases). The source of this sequence is a human donor who was the organ donor for an intestinal transplant. The CDR3 coding sequence is TGTGCCAGCAGCTTATGGGGGGGGTCAGATTCACCCCTCCACTTT. As protein: CASSLWGGSDSPLHF.